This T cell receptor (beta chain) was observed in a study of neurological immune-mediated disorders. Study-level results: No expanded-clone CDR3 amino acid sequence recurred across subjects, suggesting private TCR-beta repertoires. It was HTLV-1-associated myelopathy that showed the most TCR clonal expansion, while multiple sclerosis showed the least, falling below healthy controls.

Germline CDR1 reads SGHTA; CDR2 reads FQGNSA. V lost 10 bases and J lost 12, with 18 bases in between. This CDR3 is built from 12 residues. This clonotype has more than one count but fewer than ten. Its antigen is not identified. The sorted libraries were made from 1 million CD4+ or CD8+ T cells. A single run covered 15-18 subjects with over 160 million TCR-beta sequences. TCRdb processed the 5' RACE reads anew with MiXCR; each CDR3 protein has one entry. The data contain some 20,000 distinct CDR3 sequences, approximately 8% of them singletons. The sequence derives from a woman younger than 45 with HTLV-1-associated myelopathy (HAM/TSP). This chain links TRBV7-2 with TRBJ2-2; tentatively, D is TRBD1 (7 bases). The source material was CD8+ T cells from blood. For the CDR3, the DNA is TGTGCCACCGGAGGGGGCACAGGGAAGCTGTTTTTT. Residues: CATGGGTGKLFF.